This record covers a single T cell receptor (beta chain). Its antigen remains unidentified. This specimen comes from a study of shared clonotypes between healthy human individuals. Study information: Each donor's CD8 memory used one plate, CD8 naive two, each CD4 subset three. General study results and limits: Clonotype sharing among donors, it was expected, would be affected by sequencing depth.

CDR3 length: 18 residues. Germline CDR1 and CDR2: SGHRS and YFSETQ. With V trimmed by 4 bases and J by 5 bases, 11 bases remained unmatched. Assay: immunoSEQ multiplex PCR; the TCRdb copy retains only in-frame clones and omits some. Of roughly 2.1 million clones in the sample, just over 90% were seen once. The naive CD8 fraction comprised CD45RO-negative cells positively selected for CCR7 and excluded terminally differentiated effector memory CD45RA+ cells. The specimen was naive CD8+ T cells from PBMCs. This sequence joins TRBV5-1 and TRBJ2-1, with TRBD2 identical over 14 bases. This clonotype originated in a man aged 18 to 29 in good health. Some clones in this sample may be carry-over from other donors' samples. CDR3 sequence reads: CASSVTGTSGRWDNEQFF. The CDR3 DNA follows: TGCGCCAGCAGCGTAACAGGGACTAGCGGGAGATGGGACAATGAGCAGTTCTTC. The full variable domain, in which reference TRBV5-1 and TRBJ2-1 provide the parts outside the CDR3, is KAGVTQTPRYLIKTRGQQVTLSCSPISGHRSVSWYQQTPGQGLQFLFEYFSETQRNKGNFPGRFSGRQFSNSRSEMNVSTLELGDSALYLCASSVTGTSGRWDNEQFFGPGTRLTVL.